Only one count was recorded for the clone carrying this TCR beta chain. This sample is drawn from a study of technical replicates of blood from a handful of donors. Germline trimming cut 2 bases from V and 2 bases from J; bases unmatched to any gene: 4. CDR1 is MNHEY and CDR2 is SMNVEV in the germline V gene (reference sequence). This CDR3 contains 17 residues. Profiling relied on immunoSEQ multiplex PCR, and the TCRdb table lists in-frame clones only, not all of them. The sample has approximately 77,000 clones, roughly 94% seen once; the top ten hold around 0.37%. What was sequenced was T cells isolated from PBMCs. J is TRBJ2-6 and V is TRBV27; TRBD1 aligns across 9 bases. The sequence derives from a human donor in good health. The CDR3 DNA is TGTGCCAGCAGTTTAGATCGGGACAGGGCTGGGGCCAACGTCCTGACTTTC. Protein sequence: CASSLDRDRAGANVLTF.